Listed below are T cell receptor beta chains from one sample, sequenced in a study of T cell responses to AZD1222 COVID-19 vaccine. Profiled with immunoSEQ multiplex PCR; TCRdb holds only in-frame clones, not every one. The table lists around 100,000 clones, around 94% of them singletons. The sample consisted of peripheral blood, taken on day 0 of AZD1222 vaccination. These receptors originate from an adult in good health. The CDR3 runs from the conserved cysteine through the conserved F or W. D genes are given only for firm matches. Clone size is not always given. Where it is, it says once, few, many or a class for expanded clones.

V gene	J gene	clone size	D gene	CDR3 protein	CDR3 DNA
TRBV10-3	TRBJ1-2	.	TRBD1	CAISPDRGYGYTF	TGTGCCATCTCCCCGGACAGGGGCTATGGCTACACCTTC
TRBV6-5	TRBJ1-2	once	.	CASSYSRSRLGGYTF	TGTGCCAGCAGTTACTCGAGGTCGAGGTTGGGGGGCTACACCTTC
TRBV1	TRBJ2-7	.	.	CTSSQSFREGSYEQYF	TGCACCAGCAGCCAAAGTTTTCGGGAGGGATCCTACGAGCAGTACTTC
TRBV18	TRBJ2-3	.	.	CASSSGDTQYF	TGTGCCAGCTCAAGTGGAGATACGCAGTATTTT
TRBV7-9	TRBJ2-5	once	TRBD2	CASSLAVAGGETQYF	TGTGCCAGCAGCTTAGCGGTAGCGGGAGGAGAGACCCAGTACTTC
TRBV9	TRBJ1-1	.	.	CASSVAGDTEAFF	TGTGCCAGCAGCGTAGCAGGGGACACTGAAGCTTTCTTT
TRBV7-9	TRBJ1-2	.	TRBD1	CASSPDRDRHGYTF	TGTGCCAGCAGCCCAGACAGGGATCGGCATGGCTACACCTTC
TRBV28	TRBJ1-4	few	TRBD1	CASSSSGTGENEKLFF	TGTGCCAGCAGTTCGTCGGGGACAGGGGAGAACGAAAAACTGTTTTTT
TRBV7-3	TRBJ1-6	.	.	CASSSRLPLHF	TGTGCCAGCAGCTCCAGGCTACCCCTCCACTTT
TRBV5-4	TRBJ1-1	.	.	CASSLLRGGRTEAFF	TGTGCCAGCAGCTTACTGCGCGGGGGGCGGACTGAAGCTTTCTTT
TRBV4-3	TRBJ1-1	.	.	CASSQEEGSGTEAFF	TGCGCCAGCAGCCAAGAAGAGGGGTCTGGCACTGAAGCTTTCTTT
TRBV6-4	TRBJ2-3	.	.	CASSAGRYTDTQYF	TGTGCCAGCAGTGCCGGCCGATACACAGATACGCAGTATTTT
TRBV5-4	TRBJ2-1	.	.	CASSLGGGSSYNEQFF	TGTGCCAGCAGCTTGGGGGGTGGGAGCTCCTACAATGAGCAGTTCTTC
TRBV11-3	TRBJ2-3	.	TRBD2	CASSWTSGGPTDTQYF	TGTGCCAGCAGTTGGACTAGCGGGGGACCAACAGATACGCAGTATTTT
TRBV6-2/TRBV6-3	TRBJ2-2	.	TRBD2	CASSYSGLAGDPTGELFF	TGTGCCAGCAGTTACTCGGGACTAGCGGGGGACCCCACCGGGGAGCTGTTTTTT
TRBV14	TRBJ1-5	.	.	CASSQDVGTGNNQPQHF	TGTGCCAGCAGCCAAGATGTCGGAACAGGGAATAATCAGCCCCAGCATTTT
TRBV19	TRBJ1-3	.	.	CASSDSLRSSGNTIYF	TGTGCCAGTAGTGACTCTTTACGGAGCTCTGGAAACACCATATATTTT
TRBV2	TRBJ1-4	.	.	CASRMLGLLFF	TGTGCCAGCCGTATGCTAGGGTTGCTGTTTTTT
TRBV19	TRBJ1-1	.	.	CASTALFGGGSVTEAFF	TGTGCCAGTACCGCACTCTTCGGGGGGGGCTCTGTTACTGAAGCTTTCTTT
TRBV3-1/TRBV3-2	TRBJ2-7	.	.	CASSRDTYEQYF	TGTGCCAGCAGCCGAGATACCTACGAGCAGTACTTC
TRBV3-1/TRBV3-2	TRBJ2-7	.	.	CASSQEVGTGIHYEQYF	TGTGCCAGCAGCCAAGAGGTCGGCACAGGGATTCACTACGAGCAGTACTTC
TRBV12-3/TRBV12-4	TRBJ2-5	.	.	CASNQGRQETQYF	TGTGCCAGCAATCAAGGCAGACAAGAGACCCAGTACTTC
TRBV10-2	TRBJ2-7	.	.	CASSDGSSYEQYF	TGCGCCAGCAGTGACGGCAGCTCCTACGAGCAGTACTTC
TRBV19	TRBJ2-1	once	.	CASSIQGNNEQFF	TGTGCCAGTAGTATCCAAGGGAACAATGAGCAGTTCTTC
TRBV9	TRBJ1-3	.	TRBD1	CASSPGTGRNTIYF	TGTGCCAGCAGCCCTGGGACAGGGAGAAACACCATATATTTT
TRBV11-3	TRBJ1-5	.	.	CASSLSPGTGQPQHF	TGTGCCAGCAGCTTATCCCCGGGGACGGGTCAGCCCCAGCATTTT
TRBV6-2/TRBV6-3	TRBJ2-1	.	TRBD1	CASSRAGTGRNEQFF	TGTGCCAGCAGCCGCGCCGGGACAGGGCGCAATGAGCAGTTCTTC
TRBV25-1	TRBJ2-6	.	.	CASSAARDTSGANVLTF	TGTGCCAGCAGTGCTGCCCGGGACACCTCTGGGGCCAACGTCCTGACTTTC